This TCR beta chain was sequenced during a study of cytomegalovirus exposure and HLA in healthy donors. It was with 60 Vbeta and 13 Jbeta primers that the PCR ran. Method: immunoSEQ multiplex PCR; TCRdb's copy keeps in-frame clones and lacks some. Of 40,000 or so clones in the sample, 70% to 85% were seen once. The TCR comes from a man under 40 in good health and CMV-seronegative. The specimen sequenced was PBMCs.

The CDR3 DNA sequence: TGCGCCAGCAGTCCCGGGACTAGTAACCAAGAGACCCAGTACTTC. This gives the protein CASSPGTSNQETQYF. The chain is built from TRBV10-1 and TRBJ2-5, with TRBD2 matching over 8 bases. V lost 5 bases to trimming and J lost 0 bases; unmatched junction nucleotides: 5. Looked up from germline, CDR1 is WNHNN and CDR2 is SYGVQD (reference sequence). The CDR3 spans 15 residues.